This entry is about one T cell receptor beta chain. Here immunoSEQ multiplex PCR was the method, and the copy in TCRdb shows in-frame clones only, minus some. The profile shows approximately 2,000,000 clones, roughly 90% of them singletons. This CDR3 region has 18 residues. J gave up 5 bases and V 4 bases, and 21 bases lay outside the gene matches. Looked up from germline, CDR1 is SGHTS and CDR2 is YDEGEE. The sample comes from a study of shared clonotypes between healthy human individuals. On the study more broadly: CD4 naive and CD4 memory each took three plates per donor, while CD8 naive took two and CD8 memory one.

This sequence was found in a man aged 18 to 30 in good health. Some clones in this sample may be carry-over from other donors' samples. Material for sequencing was naive CD4+ T cells from PBMCs. Indicated subset: CD45RA+ positively selected. This chain links TRBV5-8 with TRBJ2-7; TRBD2 agrees at 7 bases. The CDR3 sequence: CASSRAQWGRRESDEQYF. The DNA for the CDR3 is TGTGCCAGCAGCCGGGCTCAGTGGGGTAGGCGGGAGAGCGACGAGCAGTACTTC.